Listed below are T cell receptor beta chains from one sample, sequenced in a study of blood T cell repertoires in COVID-19. Sequencing used immunoSEQ multiplex PCR; TCRdb keeps in-frame clones, though not all of them. This table holds around 300,000 clones, approximately 89% found once. The sample consisted of PBMCs or T cells enriched from blood (not recorded which). These receptors all come from a man younger than 40 who had recovered from COVID-19. The CDR3 runs from the conserved cysteine through the conserved F or W. D genes are given only for firm matches. Size tells how often a clone was seen (once, few, many) or the class of an expanded clone, and some rows leave it out.

CDR3 protein: CASRTTGGSSTDTQYF
CDR3 DNA: TGTGCCAGTAGAACAACGGGGGGCTCTAGCACAGATACGCAGTATTTT
V gene: TRBV19
J gene: TRBJ2-3
D gene: NA
clone size: NA

CDR3 protein: CASSQGTGGVGGYTF
CDR3 DNA: TGTGCCAGCAGCCAGGGAACAGGGGGCGTCGGTGGCTACACCTTC
V gene: TRBV3-1/TRBV3-2
J gene: TRBJ1-2
D gene: TRBD1
clone size: NA

CDR3 protein: CASTISGGATDTQYF
CDR3 DNA: TGTGCCAGCACCATTAGCGGGGGGGCGACAGATACGCAGTATTTT
V gene: TRBV9
J gene: TRBJ2-3
D gene: TRBD2
clone size: NA

CDR3 protein: CASSLPTSGGTYNEQFF
CDR3 DNA: TGTGCCAGCAGTTTACCGACTAGCGGGGGGACCTACAATGAGCAGTTCTTC
V gene: TRBV27
J gene: TRBJ2-1
D gene: TRBD2
clone size: NA

CDR3 protein: CASSPTGSLYEQYF
CDR3 DNA: TGTGCCAGCAGTCCGACAGGGTCCCTATACGAGCAGTACTTC
V gene: TRBV6-2/TRBV6-3
J gene: TRBJ2-7
D gene: TRBD1
clone size: NA

CDR3 protein: CASSQDMGSNDEQFF
CDR3 DNA: TGTGCCAGCAGCCAAGATATGGGTAGCAACGATGAGCAGTTCTTC
V gene: TRBV3-1/TRBV3-2
J gene: TRBJ2-1
D gene: NA
clone size: NA

CDR3 protein: CSASRWAGYTF
CDR3 DNA: TGCAGTGCTAGCAGATGGGCTGGCTACACCTTC
V gene: TRBV20-1
J gene: TRBJ1-2
D gene: NA
clone size: NA

CDR3 protein: CASSHRGTSTDTQYF
CDR3 DNA: TGTGCCAGCAGCCATCGGGGTACTAGCACAGATACGCAGTATTTT
V gene: TRBV28
J gene: TRBJ2-3
D gene: NA
clone size: NA

CDR3 protein: CASSWNRVTYEQYF
CDR3 DNA: TGCGCCAGCAGCTGGAACAGGGTAACCTACGAGCAGTACTTC
V gene: TRBV5-1
J gene: TRBJ2-7
D gene: NA
clone size: NA

CDR3 protein: CASSLVPGQCYGYTF
CDR3 DNA: TGTGCCAGCAGCTTAGTTCCGGGACAGTGCTATGGCTACACCTTC
V gene: TRBV7-8
J gene: TRBJ1-2
D gene: TRBD1
clone size: NA

CDR3 protein: CASSLNRGYNEQFF
CDR3 DNA: TGTGCCAGCAGCTTGAACAGGGGGTACAATGAGCAGTTCTTC
V gene: TRBV5-8
J gene: TRBJ2-1
D gene: TRBD1
clone size: NA

CDR3 protein: CASSATAIEAFF
CDR3 DNA: TGTGCCAGCAGTGCGACAGCCATTGAAGCTTTCTTT
V gene: TRBV2
J gene: TRBJ1-1
D gene: NA
clone size: NA

CDR3 protein: CAWSVGSDFYNEQFF
CDR3 DNA: TGTGCCTGGAGTGTAGGTAGCGACTTCTACAATGAGCAGTTCTTC
V gene: TRBV30
J gene: TRBJ2-1
D gene: NA
clone size: NA

CDR3 protein: CSAQGGRDYTF
CDR3 DNA: TGCAGTGCTCAAGGGGGCCGGGACTACACCTTC
V gene: TRBV20-1
J gene: TRBJ1-2
D gene: TRBD1
clone size: NA

CDR3 protein: CASSLVGQGGSGYTF
CDR3 DNA: TGTGCCAGCAGCTTGGTAGGACAGGGGGGATCGGGCTACACCTTC
V gene: TRBV5-6
J gene: TRBJ1-2
D gene: TRBD1
clone size: NA

CDR3 protein: CASSRTSGTGVEQETQYF
CDR3 DNA: TGTGCCAGCAGCCGAACCTCCGGGACAGGGGTGGAGCAAGAGACCCAGTACTTC
V gene: TRBV5-4
J gene: TRBJ2-5
D gene: TRBD1
clone size: NA

CDR3 protein: CASSLSRVSGAQETQYF
CDR3 DNA: TGTGCCAGCAGCTTATCCCGGGTGAGCGGTGCCCAAGAGACCCAGTACTTC
V gene: TRBV11-3
J gene: TRBJ2-5
D gene: NA
clone size: NA

CDR3 protein: CASSLPGQGQETQYF
CDR3 DNA: TGTGCCAGCAGCTTACCGGGACAGGGCCAAGAGACCCAGTACTTC
V gene: TRBV5-4
J gene: TRBJ2-5
D gene: TRBD1
clone size: once

CDR3 protein: CAWSYRGETQYF
CDR3 DNA: TGTGCCTGGAGCTACAGGGGAGAGACCCAGTACTTC
V gene: TRBV30
J gene: TRBJ2-5
D gene: TRBD1
clone size: NA

CDR3 protein: CASSSPGVNTEAFF
CDR3 DNA: TGTGCCAGCAGCTCCCCAGGGGTGAACACTGAAGCTTTCTTT
V gene: TRBV5-4
J gene: TRBJ1-1
D gene: NA
clone size: NA

CDR3 protein: CASSLAQPNSPLHF
CDR3 DNA: TGTGCCAGCAGCTTGGCACAGCCTAATTCACCCCTCCACTTT
V gene: TRBV5-5
J gene: TRBJ1-6
D gene: NA
clone size: NA

CDR3 protein: CATSRVGSSGGIYNEQFF
CDR3 DNA: TGTGCCACCAGCAGAGTAGGGTCCAGCGGGGGGATCTACAATGAGCAGTTCTTC
V gene: TRBV15
J gene: TRBJ2-1
D gene: TRBD2
clone size: NA

CDR3 protein: CASSLTGLLYNEQFF
CDR3 DNA: TGTGCCAGTAGTCTAACGGGACTTCTATACAATGAGCAGTTCTTC
V gene: TRBV19
J gene: TRBJ2-1
D gene: NA
clone size: NA

CDR3 protein: CASSQVWPNTEAFF
CDR3 DNA: TGTGCCAGCAGCCAAGTATGGCCTAACACTGAAGCTTTCTTT
V gene: TRBV3-1/TRBV3-2
J gene: TRBJ1-1
D gene: NA
clone size: NA

CDR3 protein: CASTGTDQETQYF
CDR3 DNA: TGTGCCAGCACCGGGACAGACCAAGAGACCCAGTACTTC
V gene: TRBV6-5
J gene: TRBJ2-5
D gene: TRBD1
clone size: NA

CDR3 protein: CASSPGTGVGNTIYF
CDR3 DNA: TGTGCCAGCAGCCCCGGGACAGGGGTTGGAAACACCATATATTTT
V gene: TRBV7-7
J gene: TRBJ1-3
D gene: TRBD1
clone size: NA

CDR3 protein: CASSIVTSSYNEQFF
CDR3 DNA: TGTGCCAGTAGTATAGTGACTAGCAGCTACAATGAGCAGTTCTTC
V gene: TRBV19
J gene: TRBJ2-1
D gene: TRBD2
clone size: NA

CDR3 protein: CATLAPPSDEQYF
CDR3 DNA: TGTGCCACCCTAGCGCCCCCTTCGGACGAGCAGTACTTC
V gene: TRBV28
J gene: TRBJ2-7
D gene: NA
clone size: NA

CDR3 protein: CASRGQGANTGELFF
CDR3 DNA: TGTGCCAGCAGGGGACAGGGGGCGAACACCGGGGAGCTGTTTTTT
V gene: TRBV2
J gene: TRBJ2-2
D gene: TRBD1
clone size: NA

CDR3 protein: CASRGSQGAANSPLHF
CDR3 DNA: TGTGCCAGCAGGGGAAGCCAGGGGGCCGCTAATTCACCCCTCCACTTT
V gene: TRBV28
J gene: TRBJ1-6
D gene: TRBD1
clone size: NA

CDR3 protein: CASSRQGSLNTEAFF
CDR3 DNA: TGTGCCAGCAGCCGCCAGGGTAGCTTGAACACTGAAGCTTTCTTT
V gene: TRBV5-4
J gene: TRBJ1-1
D gene: NA
clone size: NA

CDR3 protein: CASSTDRSNEKLFF
CDR3 DNA: TGTGCCAGTAGTACCGACAGATCGAATGAAAAACTGTTTTTT
V gene: TRBV19
J gene: TRBJ1-4
D gene: NA
clone size: NA

CDR3 protein: CASRSEDTGELFF
CDR3 DNA: TGTGCCAGTAGATCGGAGGACACCGGGGAGCTGTTTTTT
V gene: TRBV19
J gene: TRBJ2-2
D gene: NA
clone size: NA

CDR3 protein: CASRLPLEEETQYF
CDR3 DNA: TGTGCCAGCAGGCTCCCACTAGAGGAAGAGACCCAGTACTTC
V gene: TRBV5-5
J gene: TRBJ2-5
D gene: NA
clone size: NA

CDR3 protein: CASSPTTSYEQYF
CDR3 DNA: TGTGCCAGCAGCCCTACTACCTCGTACGAGCAGTACTTC
V gene: TRBV28
J gene: TRBJ2-7
D gene: NA
clone size: NA

CDR3 protein: CASNWGGGASYEQYF
CDR3 DNA: TGTGCCAGCAATTGGGGCGGGGGGGCGTCCTACGAGCAGTACTTC
V gene: TRBV28
J gene: TRBJ2-7
D gene: TRBD2
clone size: NA

CDR3 protein: CATSREQGKQYF
CDR3 DNA: TGTGCCACCAGCAGAGAACAGGGGAAGCAGTACTTC
V gene: TRBV15
J gene: TRBJ2-7
D gene: TRBD1
clone size: NA

CDR3 protein: CAWRWTSNTGELFF
CDR3 DNA: TGTGCCTGGAGGTGGACATCGAACACCGGGGAGCTGTTTTTT
V gene: TRBV30
J gene: TRBJ2-2
D gene: NA
clone size: NA

CDR3 protein: CASSPTGVNQPQHF
CDR3 DNA: TGTGCCAGCAGTCCGACAGGAGTCAATCAGCCCCAGCATTTT
V gene: TRBV28
J gene: TRBJ1-5
D gene: NA
clone size: few

CDR3 protein: CASSLREAEQYF
CDR3 DNA: TGTGCCAGCAGTTTGCGGGAGGCCGAGCAGTACTTC
V gene: TRBV12-3/TRBV12-4
J gene: TRBJ2-7
D gene: TRBD2
clone size: NA

CDR3 protein: CASSIATGGEQFF
CDR3 DNA: TGTGCCAGTAGTATAGCGACAGGGGGTGAGCAGTTCTTC
V gene: TRBV19
J gene: TRBJ2-1
D gene: TRBD1
clone size: NA

CDR3 protein: CARSLADASAGTETQYF
CDR3 DNA: TGTGCCAGAAGCTTGGCCGACGCTAGCGCCGGGACAGAGACCCAGTACTTC
V gene: TRBV5-3
J gene: TRBJ2-5
D gene: NA
clone size: NA

CDR3 protein: CASSTDFRTAYEQYF
CDR3 DNA: TGTGCCAGTAGTACGGACTTCCGGACCGCCTACGAGCAGTACTTC
V gene: TRBV19
J gene: TRBJ2-7
D gene: NA
clone size: NA

CDR3 protein: CALRQGVVTEAFF
CDR3 DNA: TGTGCCTTGAGACAGGGGGTAGTCACTGAAGCTTTCTTT
V gene: TRBV30
J gene: TRBJ1-1
D gene: TRBD1
clone size: NA

CDR3 protein: CASSLGLPTDTDTQYF
CDR3 DNA: TGTGCCAGCAGCTTAGGATTACCGACTGACACAGATACGCAGTATTTT
V gene: TRBV7-9
J gene: TRBJ2-3
D gene: NA
clone size: NA

CDR3 protein: CASSQGYRSRGYGYTF
CDR3 DNA: TGTGCCAGCAGCCAAGGTTATAGGTCCCGAGGCTATGGCTACACCTTC
V gene: TRBV4-2
J gene: TRBJ1-2
D gene: NA
clone size: NA

CDR3 protein: CASSTGTGGNYGYTF
CDR3 DNA: TGTGCCAGTAGTACTGGGACAGGGGGAAACTATGGCTACACCTTC
V gene: TRBV19
J gene: TRBJ1-2
D gene: TRBD1
clone size: NA

CDR3 protein: CASSYRTGFNQPQHF
CDR3 DNA: TGTGCCAGCAGTTACCGGACAGGGTTCAATCAGCCCCAGCATTTT
V gene: TRBV6-5
J gene: TRBJ1-5
D gene: TRBD1
clone size: NA

CDR3 protein: CASSLDRETQYF
CDR3 DNA: TGTGCCAGCAGCTTAGATCGAGAGACCCAGTACTTC
V gene: TRBV11-1
J gene: TRBJ2-5
D gene: NA
clone size: NA

CDR3 protein: CASSLLDRGQYNEQFF
CDR3 DNA: TGTGCCAGCAGTCTCCTGGACAGGGGGCAATACAATGAGCAGTTCTTC
V gene: TRBV27
J gene: TRBJ2-1
D gene: TRBD1
clone size: NA

CDR3 protein: CASSLLTGTSQPQHF
CDR3 DNA: TGTGCCAGCAGTTTATTGACAGGGACAAGTCAGCCCCAGCATTTT
V gene: TRBV28
J gene: TRBJ1-5
D gene: TRBD1
clone size: NA

CDR3 protein: CASSPRSGQPQHF
CDR3 DNA: TGCGCCAGCAGTCCCAGGTCAGGGCAGCCCCAGCATTTT
V gene: TRBV4-1
J gene: TRBJ1-5
D gene: NA
clone size: once

CDR3 protein: CASSSHGTGGDTQYF
CDR3 DNA: TGCGCCAGCAGCTCCCACGGGACAGGTGGGGATACGCAGTATTTT
V gene: TRBV5-1
J gene: TRBJ2-3
D gene: TRBD1
clone size: NA